This T cell receptor (beta chain) was sequenced during a study of T cell responses to AZD1222 COVID-19 vaccine. Points from the study as a whole: Reports indicate that nearly half of spike-specific TCRs are directed at unmutated variant regions. Across the whole spike, CD4 TCRs peaked at regions 160-218 and 743-854. Mostly white British, mostly female donors; authors suggested clonal diversity may be underestimated.

This table comes from immunoSEQ multiplex PCR, and its TCRdb copy is limited to in-frame clones, with some not included. The sample has 150,000 to 200,000 clones, almost 95% seen once. This clone was seen only once. Its target is not known. There are 15 residues in the CDR3. Trimming took off 3 bases at V and 7 bases at J, with 18 bases between the two ends. The V gene's germline CDR1 is KGHSH and CDR2 LQKENI. The material sequenced was peripheral blood, taken on day 0 of AZD1222 vaccination. The chain combines TRBV18 with TRBJ1-2, with unresolved D. The clonotype originates from an adult in good health. The CDR3 region is CASSPDPVGSVGYTF. CDR3 in DNA: TGTGCCAGCTCACCGGACCCAGTTGGATCTGTTGGCTACACCTTC. Based on the CDR3 plus reference TRBV18 and TRBJ1-2, the full variable domain is NAGVMQNPRHLVRRRGQEARLRCSPMKGHSHVYWYRQLPEEGLKFMVYLQKENIIDESGMPKERFSAEFPKEGPSILRIQQVVRGDSAAYFCASSPDPVGSVGYTFGSGTRLTVV.